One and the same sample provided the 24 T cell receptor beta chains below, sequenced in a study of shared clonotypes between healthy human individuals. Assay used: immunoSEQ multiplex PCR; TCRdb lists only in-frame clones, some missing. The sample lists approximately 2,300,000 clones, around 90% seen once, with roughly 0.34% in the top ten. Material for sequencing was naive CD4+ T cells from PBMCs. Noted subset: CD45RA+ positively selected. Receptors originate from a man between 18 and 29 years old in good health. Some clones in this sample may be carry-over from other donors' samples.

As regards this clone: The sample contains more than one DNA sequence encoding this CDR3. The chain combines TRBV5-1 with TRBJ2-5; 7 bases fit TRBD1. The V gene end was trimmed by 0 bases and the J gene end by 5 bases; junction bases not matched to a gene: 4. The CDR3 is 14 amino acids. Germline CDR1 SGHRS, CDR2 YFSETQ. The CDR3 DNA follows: TGCGCCAGCAGCTTGGAGACAGGGCAGGAGACCCAGTACTTC. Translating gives CASSLETGQETQYF.

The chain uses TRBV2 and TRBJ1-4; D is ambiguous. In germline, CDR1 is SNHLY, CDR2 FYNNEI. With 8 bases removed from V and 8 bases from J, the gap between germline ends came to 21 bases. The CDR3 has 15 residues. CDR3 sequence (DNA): TGTGCCAGCTCTGGGGAGGCCCGAGTTAAGGAAAAACTGTTTTTT. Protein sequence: CASSGEARVKEKLFF.

For the CDR3, the DNA is TGTGCCAGCAGTCCGACTTCCGGGGGCTCTGGAAACACCATATATTTT. Translating it yields CASSPTSGGSGNTIYF. The chain combines TRBV7-9 with TRBJ1-3; possible D gene TRBD1, 5 bases. Trimming pared 6 bases from V and 0 bases from J, leaving 15 bases between. Germline V CDR1 and CDR2: SEHNR, FQNEAQ (reference sequence). CDR3 length: 16 residues.

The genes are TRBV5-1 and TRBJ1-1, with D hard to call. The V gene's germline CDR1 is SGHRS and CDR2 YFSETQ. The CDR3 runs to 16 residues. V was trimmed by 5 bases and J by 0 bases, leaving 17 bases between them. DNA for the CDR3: TGCGCCAGCAGACTTATACTAGGGAGCATGAACACTGAAGCTTTCTTT. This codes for CASRLILGSMNTEAFF.

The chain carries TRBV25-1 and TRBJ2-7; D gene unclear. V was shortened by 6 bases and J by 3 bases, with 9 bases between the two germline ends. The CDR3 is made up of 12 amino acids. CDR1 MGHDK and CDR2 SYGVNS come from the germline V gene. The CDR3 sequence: CASRGSLYEQYF. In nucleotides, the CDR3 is TGTGCCAGCAGGGGATCTCTCTACGAGCAGTACTTC.

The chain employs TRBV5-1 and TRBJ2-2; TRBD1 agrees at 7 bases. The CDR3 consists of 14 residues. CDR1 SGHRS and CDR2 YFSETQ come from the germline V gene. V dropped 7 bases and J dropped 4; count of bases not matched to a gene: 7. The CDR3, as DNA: TGCGCCAGCGTCACAGGGGATTTCACCGGGGAGCTGTTTTTT. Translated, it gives CASVTGDFTGELFF.

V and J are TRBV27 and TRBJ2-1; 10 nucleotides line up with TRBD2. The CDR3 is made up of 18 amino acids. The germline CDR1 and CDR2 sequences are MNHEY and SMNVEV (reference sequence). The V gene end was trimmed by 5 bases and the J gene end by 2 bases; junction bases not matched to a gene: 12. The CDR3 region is CASSTRTSGSSTYNEQFF. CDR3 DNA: TGTGCCAGCAGTACGAGGACTAGCGGCTCGTCTACCTACAATGAGCAGTTCTTC.

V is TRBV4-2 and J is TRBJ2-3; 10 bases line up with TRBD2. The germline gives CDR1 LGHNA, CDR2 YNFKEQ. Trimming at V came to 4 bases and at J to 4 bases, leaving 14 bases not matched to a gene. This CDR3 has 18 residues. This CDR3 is CASSPFLAGDSSADTQYF. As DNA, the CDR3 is TGTGCCAGCAGCCCCTTCCTAGCGGGAGACTCTTCCGCAGATACGCAGTATTTT.

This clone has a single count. CDR3 DNA: TGTGCCAGCAGCCCTGGGACGAGGAGTGTGCGGTTCTTC. Protein sequence: CASSPGTRSVRFF. This chain uses TRBV6-1 with TRBJ2-1; TRBD1 or TRBD2 may be the D gene (5 bases each). Trimming took 6 bases from V and 15 from J, leaving 21 bases between them. This CDR3 has 13 residues. Germline V lookup: CDR1 MNHNS, CDR2 SASEGT.

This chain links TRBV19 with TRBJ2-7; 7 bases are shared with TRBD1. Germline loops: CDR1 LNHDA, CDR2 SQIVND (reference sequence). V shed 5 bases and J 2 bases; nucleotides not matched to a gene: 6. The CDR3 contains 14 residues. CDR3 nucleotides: TGTGCCAGTAGTTACACAGGGGCGCCCTACGAGCAGTACTTC. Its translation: CASSYTGAPYEQYF.

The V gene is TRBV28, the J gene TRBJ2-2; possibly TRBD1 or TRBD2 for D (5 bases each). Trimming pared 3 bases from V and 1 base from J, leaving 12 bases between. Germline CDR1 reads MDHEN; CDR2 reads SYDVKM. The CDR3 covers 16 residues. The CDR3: CASSFPGTRNTGELFF. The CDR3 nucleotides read TGTGCCAGCAGTTTCCCCGGGACGAGGAACACCGGGGAGCTGTTTTTT. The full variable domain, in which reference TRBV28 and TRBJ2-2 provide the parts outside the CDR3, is DVKVTQSSRYLVKRTGEKVFLECVQDMDHENMFWYRQDPGLGLRLIYFSYDVKMKEKGDIPEGYSVSREKKERFSLILESASTNQTSMYLCASSFPGTRNTGELFFGEGSRLTVL.

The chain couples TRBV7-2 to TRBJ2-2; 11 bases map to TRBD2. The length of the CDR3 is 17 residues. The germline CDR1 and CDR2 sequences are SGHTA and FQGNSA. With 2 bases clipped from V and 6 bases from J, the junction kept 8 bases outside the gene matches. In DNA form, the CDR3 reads TGTGCCAGCAGCTTACCTAGCGGGAGGCCCTGGCCCGGGGAGCTGTTTTTT. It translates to CASSLPSGRPWPGELFF. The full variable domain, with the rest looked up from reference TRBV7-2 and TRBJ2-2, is GAGVSQSPSNKVTEKGKDVELRCDPISGHTALYWYRQSLGQGLEFLIYFQGNSAPDKSGLPSDRFSAERTGGSVSTLTIQRTQQEDSAVYLCASSLPSGRPWPGELFFGEGSRLTVL.

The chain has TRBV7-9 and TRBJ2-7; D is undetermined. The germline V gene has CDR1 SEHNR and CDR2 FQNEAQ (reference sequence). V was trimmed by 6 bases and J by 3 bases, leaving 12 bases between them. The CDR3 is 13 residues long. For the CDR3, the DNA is TGTGCCAGCAGATCCGGAACAGTCTACGAGCAGTACTTC. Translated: CASRSGTVYEQYF.

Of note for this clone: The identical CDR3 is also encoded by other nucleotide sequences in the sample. Written as DNA, the CDR3 is TGCGCCAGCAGCTTGGAGGCGAATGAGCAGTTCTTC. Its translation is CASSLEANEQFF. The J gene is TRBJ2-1, the V gene TRBV5-1; D is undetermined. Deletions cut 0 bases from V and 7 bases from J, with 5 bases between. Looked up from germline, CDR1 is SGHRS and CDR2 is YFSETQ. The CDR3 loop spans 12 amino acids.

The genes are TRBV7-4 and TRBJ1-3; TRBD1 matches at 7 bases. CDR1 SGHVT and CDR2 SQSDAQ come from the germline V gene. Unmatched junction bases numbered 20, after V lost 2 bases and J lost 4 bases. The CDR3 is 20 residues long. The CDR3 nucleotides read TGTGCCAGCAGCTTAAGAGGTTCGGGACAGAGATTGTTCTCCGGAAACACCATATATTTT. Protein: CASSLRGSGQRLFSGNTIYF.

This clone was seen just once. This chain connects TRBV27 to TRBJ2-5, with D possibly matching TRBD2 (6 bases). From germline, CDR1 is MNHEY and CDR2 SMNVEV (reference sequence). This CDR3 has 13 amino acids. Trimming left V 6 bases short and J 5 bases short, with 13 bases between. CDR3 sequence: CASRPRGLETQYF. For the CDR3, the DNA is TGTGCCAGCAGGCCGCGGGGCTTGGAGACCCAGTACTTC.

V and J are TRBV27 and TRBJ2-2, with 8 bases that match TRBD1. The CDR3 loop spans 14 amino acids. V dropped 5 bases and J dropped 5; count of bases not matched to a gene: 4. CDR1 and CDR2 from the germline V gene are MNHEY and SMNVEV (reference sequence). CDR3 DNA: TGTGCCAGCAGTCGACAGGGGACGACCGGGGAGCTGTTTTTT. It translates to CASSRQGTTGELFF.

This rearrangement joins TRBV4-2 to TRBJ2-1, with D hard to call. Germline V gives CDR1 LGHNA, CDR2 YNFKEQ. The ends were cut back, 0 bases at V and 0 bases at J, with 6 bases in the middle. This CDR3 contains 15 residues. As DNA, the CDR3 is TGTGCCAGCAGCCAAGAACAGAGCTCCTACAATGAGCAGTTCTTC. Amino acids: CASSQEQSSYNEQFF.

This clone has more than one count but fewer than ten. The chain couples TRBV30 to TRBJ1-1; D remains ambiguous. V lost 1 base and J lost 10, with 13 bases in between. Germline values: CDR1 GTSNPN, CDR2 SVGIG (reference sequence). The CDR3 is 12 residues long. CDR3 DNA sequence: TGTGCCTGGAGTGGTCAAAGGGCTGCAGCTTTCTTT. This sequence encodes CAWSGQRAAAFF.

The CDR3 DNA reads TGTGCCAGCAGCACCCTAGGTGGCGACTATGGCTACACCTTC. Its translation is CASSTLGGDYGYTF. The J gene is TRBJ1-2, the V gene TRBV5-6; no clear D. Germline CDR1 reads SGHDT; CDR2 reads YYEEEE. Between the trimmed V and J ends, which lost 4 bases and 3 bases, there was a span of 13 bases. This CDR3 is built from 14 residues.

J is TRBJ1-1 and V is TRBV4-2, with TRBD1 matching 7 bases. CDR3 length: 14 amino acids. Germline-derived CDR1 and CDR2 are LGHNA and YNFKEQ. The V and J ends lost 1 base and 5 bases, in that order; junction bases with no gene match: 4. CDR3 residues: CASSQVDRATEAFF. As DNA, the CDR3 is TGTGCCAGCAGCCAAGTAGACAGGGCTACTGAAGCTTTCTTT.

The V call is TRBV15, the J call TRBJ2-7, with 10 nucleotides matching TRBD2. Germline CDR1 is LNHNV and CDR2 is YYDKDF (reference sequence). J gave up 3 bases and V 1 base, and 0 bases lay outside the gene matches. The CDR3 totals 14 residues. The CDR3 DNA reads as TGTGCCACCAGCAGAGGGACTAGCGGCTACGAGCAGTACTTC. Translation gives CATSRGTSGYEQYF. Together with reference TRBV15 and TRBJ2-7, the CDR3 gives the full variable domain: DAMVIQNPRYQVTQFGKPVTLSCSQTLNHNVMYWYQQKSSQAPKLLFHYYDKDFNNEADTPDNFQSRRPNTSFCFLDIRSPGLGDTAMYLCATSRGTSGYEQYFGPGTRLTVT.

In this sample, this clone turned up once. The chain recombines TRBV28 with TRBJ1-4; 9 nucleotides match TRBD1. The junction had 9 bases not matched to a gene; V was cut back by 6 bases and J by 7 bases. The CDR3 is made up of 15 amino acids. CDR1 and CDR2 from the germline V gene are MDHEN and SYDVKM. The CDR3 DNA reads TGTGCCAGCAGACCGGGACAGGGAGTTTTTGAAAAACTGTTTTTT. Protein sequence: CASRPGQGVFEKLFF. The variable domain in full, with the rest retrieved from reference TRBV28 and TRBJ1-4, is DVKVTQSSRYLVKRTGEKVFLECVQDMDHENMFWYRQDPGLGLRLIYFSYDVKMKEKGDIPEGYSVSREKKERFSLILESASTNQTSMYLCASRPGQGVFEKLFFGSGTQLSVL.

CDR3 sequence: CATGSAGVQEQYF. The CDR3 DNA reads as TGTGCCACCGGATCAGCGGGAGTACAAGAGCAGTACTTC. The chain recombines TRBV15 with TRBJ2-7, with 8 nucleotides matching TRBD2. Germline CDR1 LNHNV, CDR2 YYDKDF (reference sequence). V shed 8 bases and J 7 bases; nucleotides not matched to a gene: 10. The CDR3 loop spans 13 amino acids.